The clone carrying this TCR beta chain was observed once. The germline gene is not matched at one end of the junction; a read error may be the cause. Per the original methods: Researchers report that nucleated cell counts were estimated from reference gene primer amplification. Here immunoSEQ multiplex PCR was the method, and the copy in TCRdb shows in-frame clones only, minus some. D and trimming come from the DNA, and the V and J calls and clone size come from that table. Of 150,000 or so clones listed, 70% to 90% were seen once; the top ten hold 5% to 6%. This record comes from a study of blood T cell repertoires in COVID-19. In the study overall: T cells, B-cell-depleted T cells, or PBMCs supplied cDNA or gDNA.

CDR3 length: 13 residues. Looked up from germline, CDR1 is GTSNPN and CDR2 is SVGIG (reference sequence). The gene calls are TRBV30 and TRBJ1-2; weak D call: TRBD1 (6 bases). The sequence was collected from a man aged 40-49 years who had recovered from COVID-19. Sequences were obtained from PBMCs or T cells enriched from blood (not recorded which). CDR3 DNA sequence: TGTGCCTGGAGCTTCAGGAGACAGGCTGGCTACATCTTC. This sequence encodes CAWSFRRQAGYIF.